What follows describes a single TCR beta chain. Its antigen remains unknown. Healthy bone marrow donors supplied every sample. The data were obtained in a study of cytomegalovirus exposure and HLA in healthy donors. In the study overall: Prior work identified 95 million to 120 million unique TCR beta sequences in some 180 million T cells.

The ends were cut back, 0 bases at V and 4 bases at J, with 10 bases in the middle. Germline CDR1 reads LGHNA; CDR2 reads YNFKEQ. This CDR3 spans 15 amino acids. PCR involved 60 Vbeta and 13 Jbeta primers. Repertoires were generated with immunoSEQ multiplex PCR, while TCRdb's copy carries only in-frame clones and drops some. The sample holds roughly 150,000 clones, approximately 85% seen once. General observations from the study: Upon later analysis, HLA-associated TCR beta chains proved more clonally expanded than other, equally common chains. In a later analysis, V- and J-gene trimming of beta chains associated with a DCLRE1C missense variant, replicated independently.

Sample: PBMCs. J is TRBJ2-1 and V is TRBV4-2; D remains unclear. The clonotype comes from a man younger than 40 in good health and CMV-seropositive. CDR3 region: CASSQDRSDYNEQFF. The CDR3 nucleotides are TGTGCCAGCAGCCAAGATCGGAGCGATTACAATGAGCAGTTCTTC.